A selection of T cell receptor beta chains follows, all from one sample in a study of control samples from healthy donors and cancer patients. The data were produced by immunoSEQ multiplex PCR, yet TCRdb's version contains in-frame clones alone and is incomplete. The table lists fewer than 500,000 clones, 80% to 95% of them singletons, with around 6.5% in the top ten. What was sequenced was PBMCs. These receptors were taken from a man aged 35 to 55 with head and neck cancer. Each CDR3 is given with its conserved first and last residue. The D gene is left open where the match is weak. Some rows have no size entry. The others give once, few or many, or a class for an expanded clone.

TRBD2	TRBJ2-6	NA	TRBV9	CASSGLALSSSGANVLTF	TGTGCCAGCAGCGGACTAGCCCTCAGCTCTTCTGGGGCCAACGTCCTGACTTTC
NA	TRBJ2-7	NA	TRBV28	CASSLGSPGEQYF	TGTGCCAGCAGTTTAGGCAGTCCCGGCGAGCAGTACTTC
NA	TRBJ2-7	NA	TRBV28	CASSPTATYEQYF	TGTGCCAGCAGTCCGACAGCAACCTACGAGCAGTACTTC
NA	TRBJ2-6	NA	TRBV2	CASLSGANVLTF	TGTGCCAGCCTCTCTGGGGCCAACGTCCTGACTTTC
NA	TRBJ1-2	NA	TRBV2	CASSELFSPSGDYTF	TGTGCCAGCAGTGAACTTTTCAGTCCTTCTGGTGACTACACCTTC
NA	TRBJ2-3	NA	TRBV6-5	CASSYDSGTDTQYF	TGTGCCAGCAGCTATGACAGCGGCACAGATACGCAGTATTTT
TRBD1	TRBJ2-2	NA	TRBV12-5	CASGLGQGHTGELFF	TGTGCTAGTGGTTTGGGACAGGGGCACACCGGGGAGCTGTTTTTT
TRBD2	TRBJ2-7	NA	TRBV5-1	CASSAGTSGYEQYF	TGCGCCAGCAGCGCCGGGACTAGCGGCTACGAGCAGTACTTC
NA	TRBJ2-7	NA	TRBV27	CASGFHGGNRNEQYF	TGTGCCAGCGGCTTCCACGGAGGGAATAGGAACGAGCAGTACTTC
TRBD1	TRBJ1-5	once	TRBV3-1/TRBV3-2	CASSAGGGNQPQHF	TGTGCCAGCAGCGCAGGGGGGGGTAATCAGCCCCAGCATTTT
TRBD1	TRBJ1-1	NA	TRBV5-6	CASSFSGQGTEAFF	TGTGCCAGCTCTTTTTCGGGACAGGGAACTGAAGCTTTCTTT
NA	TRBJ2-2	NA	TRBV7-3	CASTDLPGELFF	TGTGCCAGCACCGACCTCCCCGGGGAGCTGTTTTTT
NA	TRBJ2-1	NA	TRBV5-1	CASSPLPPGAGYNEQFF	TGCGCCAGCAGCCCTCTCCCCCCGGGGGCGGGGTACAATGAGCAGTTCTTC
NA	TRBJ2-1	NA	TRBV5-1	CASSGTGTSYNEQFF	TGCGCCAGCAGCGGAACCGGGACAAGCTACAATGAGCAGTTCTTC
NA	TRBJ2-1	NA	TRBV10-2	CASSESGDSYNEQFF	TGCGCCAGCAGTGAGTCGGGGGACTCCTACAATGAGCAGTTCTTC
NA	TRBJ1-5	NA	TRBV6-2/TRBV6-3	CASSNTRTGNQPQHF	TGTGCCAGCAGTAATACCCGGACGGGCAATCAGCCCCAGCATTTT
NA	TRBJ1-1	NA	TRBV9	CASSQPPGTEAFF	TGTGCCAGCAGCCAACCGCCGGGAACTGAAGCTTTCTTT
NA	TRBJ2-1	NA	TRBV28	CASISDIGSGLVRNTSYNEQFF	TGTGCCAGCATATCAGATATCGGGTCGGGCCTAGTTAGAAACACATCCTACAATGAGCAGTTCTTC
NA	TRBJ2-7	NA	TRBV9	CASSVGATETYEQYF	TGTGCCAGCAGCGTAGGGGCGACCGAGACCTACGAGCAGTACTTC
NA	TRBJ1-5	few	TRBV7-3	CASSLTGNQPQHF	TGTGCCAGCAGCTTAACGGGGAATCAGCCCCAGCATTTT
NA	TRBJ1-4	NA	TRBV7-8	CASSLLGRTNEKLFF	TGTGCCAGCAGCTTACTCGGCAGAACTAATGAAAAACTGTTTTTT
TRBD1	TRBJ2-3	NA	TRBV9	CASSVAGTQGADTQYF	TGTGCCAGCAGCGTAGCGGGGACCCAGGGGGCAGATACGCAGTATTTT
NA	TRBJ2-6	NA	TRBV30	CAWGGTGANVLTF	TGTGCCTGGGGGGGCACTGGGGCCAACGTCCTGACTTTC
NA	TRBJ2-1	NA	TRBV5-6	CASSLEPYNEQFF	TGTGCCAGCAGCTTGGAACCGTACAATGAGCAGTTCTTC
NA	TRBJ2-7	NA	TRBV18	CASSPPTSRGEQYF	TGTGCCAGCTCACCACCGACCAGCCGGGGCGAGCAGTACTTC
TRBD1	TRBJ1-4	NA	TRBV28	CASSRARGRDEKLFF	TGTGCCAGCAGTAGGGCCAGGGGGCGGGATGAAAAACTGTTTTTT
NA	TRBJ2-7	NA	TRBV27	CASSLKGRAGHEQYF	TGTGCCAGCAGTTTAAAGGGGCGAGCAGGCCACGAGCAGTACTTC